These 29 T cell receptor beta chains originate from one sample sequenced in a study of cytomegalovirus exposure and HLA in healthy donors. Researchers ran the PCR with 60 Vbeta and 13 Jbeta primers. The table came from immunoSEQ multiplex PCR; TCRdb's copy has only in-frame clones and leaves some out. This sample carries about 160,000 clones, roughly 80% of them seen once, and the ten largest clones take approximately 2.2%. The sequenced sample consisted of PBMCs. Receptor source: a male donor in good health and CMV-seronegative.

The chain recombines TRBV7-9 with TRBJ2-7; 9 bases match TRBD1. V shed 1 base and J 6 bases; nucleotides not matched to a gene: 16. Germline lookup yields CDR1 SEHNR and CDR2 FQNEAQ (reference sequence). The CDR3 totals 18 residues. DNA of the CDR3: TGTGCCAGCAGCTTAGTGTCCGTCCGGGACAGGGTGGCCTCCGAGCAGTACTTC. Its protein product is CASSLVSVRDRVASEQYF. Complete variable domain (other parts from reference TRBV7-9 and TRBJ2-7): DTGVSQNPRHKITKRGQNVTFRCDPISEHNRLYWYRQTLGQGPEFLTYFQNEAQLEKSRLLSDRFSAERPKGSFSTLEIQRTEQGDSAMYLCASSLVSVRDRVASEQYFGPGTRLTVT.

The chain is built from TRBV5-6 and TRBJ2-7, with D perhaps matching TRBD2 (6 bases). The germline V and J ends were trimmed by 4 bases and 1 base, with 18 bases remaining between them. The CDR3 contains 16 residues. CDR1 and CDR2 (germline): SGHDT, YYEEEE. DNA for the CDR3: TGTGCCAGCAGCCCACGTTTTGGCGGGACGTCCTACGAGCAGTACTTC. This sequence encodes CASSPRFGGTSYEQYF.

The chain carries TRBV25-1 and TRBJ2-1; 16 bases map to TRBD2. CDR3 length: 16 residues. Germline lookup yields CDR1 MGHDK and CDR2 SYGVNS. Losses at the gene ends were 4 bases for V and 8 bases for J; bases not matched to a gene: 5. CDR3 protein: CASSAGLAGGMHEQFF. The CDR3 bases are TGTGCCAGCAGTGCGGGACTAGCGGGGGGGATGCATGAGCAGTTCTTC.

The V gene is TRBV4-3, the J gene TRBJ2-1; 11 nucleotides match TRBD2. V was pared by 3 bases and J by 6 bases, with 7 bases of the junction left unmatched. Germline V gene sequence: CDR1 LGHNA, CDR2 YSLEER. This CDR3 has 16 amino acids. Written as DNA, the CDR3 is TGCGCCAGCAGCCAGTCCGGGACTAGCGGTTCCAATGAGCAGTTCTTC. Translating gives CASSQSGTSGSNEQFF.

The chain combines TRBV19 with TRBJ1-3; the D is unclear. V lost 9 bases to trimming and J lost 0 bases, with 12 bases between them. The CDR3 loop spans 14 amino acids. The germline gives CDR1 LNHDA, CDR2 SQIVND (reference sequence). Written as DNA, the CDR3 is TGTGCCAGCGGAAGAGGAGGCTCTGGAAACACCATATATTTT. Residues: CASGRGGSGNTIYF.

The chain employs TRBV7-3 and TRBJ1-1, with 7 bases aligning to TRBD1. The CDR3 spans 16 residues. Germline assignment: CDR1 SGHTA and CDR2 FQGTGA. With V trimmed by 5 bases and J by 2 bases, 11 bases remained unmatched. The CDR3 here is CASSLQTGVENTEAFF. Here the CDR3 DNA reads TGTGCCAGCAGCCTCCAAACAGGGGTGGAAAACACTGAAGCTTTCTTT.

The chain combines TRBV29-1 with TRBJ1-5; TRBD1 agrees at 7 bases. The CDR3 is 14 amino acids. Germline V gene data show CDR1 as SQVTM and CDR2 as ANQGSEA. The V gene end was trimmed by 6 bases and the J gene end by 2 bases; junction bases not matched to a gene: 7. The CDR3 is CSVETGEGNQPQHF. DNA for the CDR3: TGCAGCGTAGAAACAGGGGAGGGCAATCAGCCCCAGCATTTT.

This chain uses TRBV7-9 with TRBJ1-1; 7 bases line up with TRBD1. The CDR3 has 17 residues. Trimming removed 1 base from V and 1 base from J; junction bases left unmatched: 9. Looked up from germline, CDR1 is SEHNR and CDR2 is FQNEAQ (reference sequence). The CDR3 bases are TGTGCCAGCAGCTTAGGGGAACCGGGACAGAGGAACACTGAAGCTTTCTTT. It encodes CASSLGEPGQRNTEAFF.

This chain links TRBV15 with TRBJ1-2; D is uncertain. V was shortened by 0 bases and J by 4 bases, with 9 bases between the two germline ends. Germline V lookup: CDR1 LNHNV, CDR2 YYDKDF (reference sequence). The CDR3 is 14 residues long. The CDR3 loop is CATSRELGAYGYTF. As DNA, the CDR3 is TGTGCCACCAGCAGAGAGCTAGGCGCCTATGGCTACACCTTC.

The CDR3 DNA follows: TGTGCCAGCAGCTTGTCGGGGACCTACGAGCAGTACTTC. Translating it yields CASSLSGTYEQYF. The V gene is TRBV5-4, the J gene TRBJ2-7; D might be TRBD2 (5 bases). Germline V gene lookup returns CDR1 SGHNT and CDR2 YYREEE (reference sequence). CDR3 length: 13 residues. Between the trimmed V and J ends, which lost 1 base and 2 bases, there was a span of 7 bases.

Details on this clone: One end of the junction does not line up with germline, which may come from a read error. The chain has TRBV5-4 and TRBJ2-7, with TRBD2 matching 8 bases. This CDR3 contains 15 residues. Germline lookup yields CDR1 SGHNT and CDR2 YYREEE (reference sequence). The CDR3 reads CASSFPGGSSYGQYF. The CDR3 bases are TGTGCCAGCAGCTTCCCGGGAGGGAGCTCCTACGGGCAGTACTTC.

This clone was observed once. The chain is built from TRBV2 and TRBJ1-2; D is uncertain. Trimming took 0 bases from V and 2 from J, leaving 10 bases between them. This CDR3 has 15 residues. Germline-derived CDR1 and CDR2 are SNHLY and FYNNEI. CDR3 region: CASSEAGRLNYGYTF. The CDR3 nucleotides read TGTGCCAGCAGTGAAGCAGGCAGGTTAAACTATGGCTACACCTTC.

J is TRBJ2-7 and V is TRBV5-4; TRBD2 might be the D (5 bases). V was trimmed by 0 bases and J by 4 bases, leaving 14 bases between them. This CDR3 spans 15 amino acids. Germline loops: CDR1 SGHNT, CDR2 YYREEE (reference sequence). The DNA for the CDR3 is TGTGCCAGCAGCTTGGAAGTGGGAGTGAGGTACGAGCAGTACTTC. Protein: CASSLEVGVRYEQYF.

The chain carries TRBV28 and TRBJ1-1; D not resolved. CDR1 is MDHEN, CDR2 SYDVKM, per germline. Trimming took 2 bases from V and 5 from J, leaving 12 bases between them. CDR3 length: 14 residues. CDR3 DNA: TGTGCCAGCAGTTTAGTTCAGAATCCAACTGAAGCTTTCTTT. Translation: CASSLVQNPTEAFF. Based on the CDR3 plus reference TRBV28 and TRBJ1-1, the full variable domain is DVKVTQSSRYLVKRTGEKVFLECVQDMDHENMFWYRQDPGLGLRLIYFSYDVKMKEKGDIPEGYSVSREKKERFSLILESASTNQTSMYLCASSLVQNPTEAFFGQGTRLTVV.

The chain recombines TRBV30 with TRBJ1-1, with D maybe TRBD1 (5 bases). The V end was cut by 4 bases, the J end by 4 bases, with 10 bases between. The CDR3 loop spans 12 amino acids. CDR1 and CDR2 (germline): GTSNPN, SVGIG (reference sequence). In DNA form, the CDR3 reads TGTGCCTGGACAGGGTCGGCCACTGAAGCTTTCTTT. As protein: CAWTGSATEAFF. Drawing the rest from reference TRBV30 and TRBJ1-1, the complete variable domain is SQTIHQWPATLVQPVGSPLSLECTVEGTSNPNLYWYRQAAGRGLQLLFYSVGIGQISSEVPQNLSASRPQDRQFILSSKKLLLSDSGFYLCAWTGSATEAFFGQGTRLTVV.

V and J are TRBV9 and TRBJ2-5; the D gene is possibly TRBD2 (6 bases). The CDR3 contains 14 residues. Trimming stripped 0 bases from V and 5 bases from J, with 11 bases between. The germline V gene encodes CDR1 SGDLS and CDR2 YYNGEE. The CDR3 sequence: CASSVGLGMETQYF. The CDR3 DNA is TGTGCCAGCAGCGTAGGACTAGGGATGGAGACCCAGTACTTC.

The chain has TRBV27 and TRBJ2-7; no clear D gene. With 3 bases removed from V and 0 bases from J, the gap between germline ends came to 3 bases. The CDR3 sequence is 12 residues long. Germline V gene data show CDR1 as MNHEY and CDR2 as SMNVEV (reference sequence). The CDR3, as DNA: TGTGCCAGCAGTTTCAACTCCTACGAGCAGTACTTC. This translates into CASSFNSYEQYF.

This sequence joins TRBV7-9 and TRBJ1-2, with D hard to call. Germline V gene sequence: CDR1 SEHNR, CDR2 FQNEAQ (reference sequence). The CDR3 sequence is 14 residues long. V gave up 5 bases and J gave up 8 bases, with 18 bases separating them. CDR3 bases: TGTGCCAGCAGCCTAGTCGCGAGTCTAGAAGGCTACACCTTC. It is translated as CASSLVASLEGYTF.

Comments on this clone: Other nucleotide sequences in the sample specify the same CDR3. The chain links TRBV5-1 to TRBJ2-1, with D possibly TRBD2 on 5 matching bases. CDR1 is SGHRS and CDR2 is YFSETQ in the germline V gene. This CDR3 has 13 amino acids. Deletions cut 0 bases from V and 6 bases from J, with 7 bases between. CDR3 loop: CASSLAGSNEQFF. Written as DNA, the CDR3 is TGCGCCAGCAGCTTGGCGGGGAGCAATGAGCAGTTCTTC.

The chain couples TRBV4-1 to TRBJ2-3; the match to TRBD2 covers 11 bases. The CDR3 has 20 residues. Germline V gene data show CDR1 as MGHRA and CDR2 as YSYEKL. J gave up 0 bases and V 1 base, and 12 bases lay outside the gene matches. CDR3 sequence reads: CASSQVPGTSGSLSTDTQYF. CDR3 nucleotides: TGCGCCAGCAGCCAAGTTCCCGGGACTAGCGGTTCCCTTAGCACAGATACGCAGTATTTT.

The chain combines TRBV28 with TRBJ1-2, with D unresolved. This CDR3 is 11 amino acids long. CDR1 and CDR2 from the germline V gene are MDHEN and SYDVKM. Deletions cut 8 bases from V and 4 bases from J, with 8 bases between. The CDR3 DNA is TGTGCCAGCGGCGGGTTCTATGGCTACACCTTC. Its protein is CASGGFYGYTF.

The J gene is TRBJ2-3, the V gene TRBV5-1, with D possibly matching TRBD2 (5 bases). V was cut by 0 bases and J by 0 bases, with 23 bases left in between. Germline assignment: CDR1 SGHRS and CDR2 YFSETQ. The CDR3 has 20 amino acids. CDR3 sequence: CASSLEYRADPDHSTDTQYF. In nucleotides, the CDR3 is TGCGCCAGCAGCTTGGAATACAGAGCGGATCCGGACCATAGCACAGATACGCAGTATTTT.

This chain links TRBV28 with TRBJ1-5, with D perhaps TRBD1 (5 bases). Germline-derived CDR1 and CDR2 are MDHEN and SYDVKM. V was trimmed by 2 bases and J by 7 bases, leaving 15 bases between them. The CDR3 loop spans 15 amino acids. CDR3 amino acids: CASSLDQGIVQPQHF. CDR3 DNA sequence: TGTGCCAGCAGTTTAGATCAGGGAATCGTACAGCCCCAGCATTTT.

The rearrangement uses TRBV5-4 and TRBJ2-5, with TRBD2 matching over 8 bases. Germline values: CDR1 SGHNT, CDR2 YYREEE (reference sequence). This CDR3 region has 16 residues. The V gene end was trimmed by 5 bases and the J gene end by 5 bases; junction bases not matched to a gene: 14. The CDR3 reads CASRNSGKGVVETQYF. In DNA form, the CDR3 reads TGTGCCAGCAGGAATAGCGGGAAAGGGGTGGTGGAGACCCAGTACTTC.

The genes are TRBV19 and TRBJ1-5; D gene uncertain. Trimming pared 5 bases from V and 0 bases from J, leaving 5 bases between. Per the germline V gene, CDR1 is LNHDA and CDR2 is SQIVND (reference sequence). This CDR3 contains 13 residues. The CDR3 nucleotides read TGTGCCAGTAGTTTCGGTAGCAATCAGCCCCAGCATTTT. Protein sequence: CASSFGSNQPQHF.

V usage is TRBV5-6 and J usage is TRBJ2-1, with 10 positions matching TRBD1. The CDR3 sequence is 16 residues long. The ends lost 2 bases at V and 0 bases at J; junction bases unmatched: 2. Germline lookup yields CDR1 SGHDT and CDR2 YYEEEE. CDR3 in DNA: TGTGCCAGCAGCTTCAGGACAGGGGGCTCCTACAATGAGCAGTTCTTC. Amino acid sequence: CASSFRTGGSYNEQFF.

The chain joins TRBV7-8 to TRBJ2-7; possible D gene TRBD1, 6 bases. CDR3 size: 15 residues. Germline CDR1 reads SGHVS; CDR2 reads FQNEAQ. V was trimmed by 1 base and J by 4 bases, leaving 14 bases between them. CDR3 DNA: TGTGCCAGCAGCTTAGTAGGGACACTGCCTTACGAGCAGTACTTC. Its translation: CASSLVGTLPYEQYF. The whole variable domain, remainder taken from reference TRBV7-8 and TRBJ2-7, is GAGVSQSPRYKVAKRGQDVALRCDPISGHVSLFWYQQALGQGPEFLTYFQNEAQLDKSGLPSDRFFAERPEGSVSTLKIQRTQQEDSAVYLCASSLVGTLPYEQYFGPGTRLTVT.

V and J are TRBV13 and TRBJ2-7, with 9 nucleotides matching TRBD2. CDR1 and CDR2 (germline): PRHDT, FYEKMQ (reference sequence). The CDR3 has 15 residues. V lost 0 bases and J lost 7; bases outside the gene matches: 7. CDR3 nucleotides: TGTGCCAGCAGCTTAGGGGCGGGGGGGCCGCGGGAGCAGTACTTC. Protein product: CASSLGAGGPREQYF.

This chain joins TRBV6-5 and TRBJ2-7; no reliable D call. Germline V lookup: CDR1 MNHEY, CDR2 SVGAGI. The V end lost 6 bases, the J end lost 0 bases, and 12 bases lay between the germline ends. The length of the CDR3 is 14 residues. The CDR3 loop is CASRDTRSSYEQYF. CDR3 nucleotide sequence: TGTGCCAGCAGGGATACTCGGAGCTCCTACGAGCAGTACTTC.